Below are 7 T cell receptor beta chains sequenced from a single sample in a study of CD8 T cells in Susac syndrome. cDNA came from about 0.46 to 1 ug RNA primed by random hexamers. Via MiXCR, TCRdb re-called the immunoSEQ multiplex PCR reads, giving one row per CDR3 protein. The table lists 60,000 to 75,000 distinct CDR3 sequences, 95% of them singletons. Sequenced material: CD8+ T cells from PBMCs. These receptors were collected from a human donor in good health.

This chain joins TRBV5-6 and TRBJ1-6; tentative D call: TRBD1 (5 bases). CDR3 length: 13 amino acids. V was shortened by 3 bases and J by 7 bases, with 8 bases between the two germline ends. Germline lookup yields CDR1 SGHDT and CDR2 YYEEEE. CDR3 in DNA: TGTGCCAGCAGCTACCGGGGGAATTCACCCCTCCACTTT. It yields the protein CASSYRGNSPLHF.

The V call is TRBV24-1, the J call TRBJ2-6; D is undetermined. Trimming removed 0 bases at V and 2 bases at J, with 1 base between. The germline V gene encodes CDR1 KGHDR and CDR2 SFDVKD. CDR3 length: 14 residues. The CDR3 region is CATSDLAGANVLTF. CDR3 nucleotides: TGTGCCACCAGTGATTTGGCTGGGGCCAACGTCCTGACTTTC.

The chain recombines TRBV5-1 with TRBJ2-7; TRBD1 or TRBD2 may be the D gene (5 bases each). V gave up 0 bases and J gave up 3 bases, with 13 bases separating them. Germline V CDR1 and CDR2: SGHRS, YFSETQ. The CDR3 is made up of 15 amino acids. The CDR3 DNA reads as TGCGCCAGCAGCTTGGGGGGCCCGGGGATCTACGAGCAGTACTTC. The encoded protein is CASSLGGPGIYEQYF.

The chain is built from TRBV7-9 and TRBJ2-7; weak D call: TRBD1 (5 bases). V was shortened by 5 bases and J by 2 bases, with 13 bases between the two germline ends. CDR1 is SEHNR and CDR2 is FQNEAQ in the germline V gene (reference sequence). CDR3 length equals 14 residues. The CDR3 is CASSPRQFPYEQYV. CDR3 in DNA: TGTGCCAGCAGCCCGCGACAGTTCCCCTACGAGCAGTACGTC.

The V and J genes are TRBV7-9 and TRBJ1-1; D is unclear. This CDR3 is 16 amino acids long. CDR1 SEHNR and CDR2 FQNEAQ come from the germline V gene (reference sequence). V was cut by 3 bases and J by 0 bases, with 14 bases left in between. CDR3 coding DNA: TGTGCCAGCAGCTTCCACCCGACGGACCTGAACACTGAAGCTTTCTTT. This encodes CASSFHPTDLNTEAFF.

The chain combines TRBV28 with TRBJ2-5; D remains unclear. Germline lookup yields CDR1 MDHEN and CDR2 SYDVKM. CDR3 size: 13 residues. The V gene lost 2 bases and the J gene lost 0 bases, with 4 bases spanning the gap. CDR3 sequence: CASSLENQETQYF. The CDR3 region has the DNA TGTGCCAGCAGTTTAGAGAACCAAGAGACCCAGTACTTC. The whole variable domain, filled in from reference TRBV28 and TRBJ2-5, reads DVKVTQSSRYLVKRTGEKVFLECVQDMDHENMFWYRQDPGLGLRLIYFSYDVKMKEKGDIPEGYSVSREKKERFSLILESASTNQTSMYLCASSLENQETQYFGPGTRLLVL.

This chain uses TRBV29-1 with TRBJ2-6; D gene uncertain. The ends were cut back, 3 bases at V and 0 bases at J, with 9 bases in the middle. CDR3 size: 15 residues. Germline-derived CDR1 and CDR2 are SQVTM and ANQGSEA. CDR3: CSVDMSNSGANVLTF. Written as DNA, the CDR3 is TGCAGCGTTGACATGAGTAACTCTGGGGCCAACGTCCTGACTTTC.